This T cell receptor beta chain was retrieved from a study of blood T cell repertoires in COVID-19. Overall study: Samples of COVID-19 (acute and convalescent) were obtained from the United States, Italy and Spain. T cells, B-cell-depleted T cells, or PBMCs supplied cDNA or gDNA.

In the original processing: Amplification of reference gene primers provided the estimated nucleated cell counts. Measured with immunoSEQ multiplex PCR; TCRdb has only the in-frame clones, and not every one. V, J and clone size are taken as reported in that table, and D and trimming were inferred from the DNA itself. The sample lists 200,000 to 250,000 clones, around four fifths seen once, with roughly 4% in the top ten. This CDR3 spans 15 amino acids. V shed 1 base, J shed 6 bases, and the junction held 4 bases outside the gene matches. CDR1 LNHDA and CDR2 SQIVND come from the germline V gene (reference sequence).

The chain recombines TRBV19 with TRBJ1-1, with 11 positions matching TRBD1. Specimen: peripheral blood. The source of this sequence is a man aged 50 to 60 with acute or convalescent COVID-19. CDR3 sequence: CASSIGTGGFSEAFF. CDR3 in DNA: TGTGCCAGTAGTATAGGGACAGGGGGCTTCTCTGAAGCTTTCTTT.